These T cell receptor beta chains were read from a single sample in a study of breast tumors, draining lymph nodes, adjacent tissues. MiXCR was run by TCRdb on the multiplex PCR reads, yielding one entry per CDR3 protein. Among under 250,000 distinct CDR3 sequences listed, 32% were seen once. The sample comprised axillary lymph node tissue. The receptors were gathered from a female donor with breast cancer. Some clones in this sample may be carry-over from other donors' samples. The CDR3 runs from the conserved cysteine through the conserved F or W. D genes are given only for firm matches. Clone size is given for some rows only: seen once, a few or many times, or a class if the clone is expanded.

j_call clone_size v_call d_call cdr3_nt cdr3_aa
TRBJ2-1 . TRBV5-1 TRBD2 TGCGCCAGCAGCTCTCGGCTAGCGGGAGACCGGTACAATGAGCAGTTCTTC CASSSRLAGDRYNEQFF
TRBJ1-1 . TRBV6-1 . TGTGCCATCAGTGGGAGTATCACTGAAGCTTTCTTT CAISGSITEAFF
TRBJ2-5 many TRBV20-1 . TGCAGTGCTAGAGATGGGGGCTACAAAGAGACCCAGTACTTC CSARDGGYKETQYF
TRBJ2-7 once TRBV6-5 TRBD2 TGTGCCAGCAGGTCCACGGGAGGTTACGAGCGGTACTTC CASRSTGGYERYF
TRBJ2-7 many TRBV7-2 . TGTGCCAGCAGCTTCGATGGGCAGGGCTACGAGCAGTACTTC CASSFDGQGYEQYF
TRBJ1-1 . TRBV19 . TGTGCCAGTAGTATAGGTGCGGGGCTGGGGACTGAAGCTTTCTTT CASSIGAGLGTEAFF
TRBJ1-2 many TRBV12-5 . TGTGCTAGTGGGGCCGTTCCCGGCTACACCTTC CASGAVPGYTF
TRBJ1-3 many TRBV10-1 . TGCGCCAGCAGTGACGGCACCTCTGGAAACACCATATATTTT CASSDGTSGNTIYF
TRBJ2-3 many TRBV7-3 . TGTGCCAGCAGCTTGCGCCCACAGGGATCGGATACGCAGTATTTT CASSLRPQGSDTQYF
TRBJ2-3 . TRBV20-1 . TGCAGTGCCGAGAGCGGTAGGTACGGAGATACGCAGTATTTT CSAESGRYGDTQYF
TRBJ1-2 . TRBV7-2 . TGTGCCAGCAGCCGCCTGGACGCCAACTATGGCGACACCTTC CASSRLDANYGDTF
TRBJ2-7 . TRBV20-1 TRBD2 TGCAGTGCTAGCGGCGGGAGGGCCTACAAGCAGTACTTC CSASGGRAYKQYF
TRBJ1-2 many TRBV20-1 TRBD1 TGCAGTGCTCCAGGACAGGGACGTTATGGCTACACCTTC CSAPGQGRYGYTF
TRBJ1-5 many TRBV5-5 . TGTGCCAGCAGCGTAAGAGTCGGGAGCAATCAGCCCCAGCATTTT CASSVRVGSNQPQHF
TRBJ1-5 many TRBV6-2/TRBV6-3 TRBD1 TGTGCCAGCAGTCGACAGGGGTTGAAGCCCCAGCATTTT CASSRQGLKPQHF
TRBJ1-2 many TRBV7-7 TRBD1 TGTGCCAGCAGCTCCCGACAGGGGAGAGATGGCTACACCTTC CASSSRQGRDGYTF
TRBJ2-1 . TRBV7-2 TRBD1 TGTGCCAGCAGCGAAAGACAGGGAGAAGGTGGCAATGAGCAGTTCTTC CASSERQGEGGNEQFF
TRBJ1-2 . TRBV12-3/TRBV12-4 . TGTGCCAGCAGCTGGGGTCCAAAGTATGGCTACACCTTC CASSWGPKYGYTF
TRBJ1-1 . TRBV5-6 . TGTGCCAGCAGCTTACCAGCGAACACTGAAGCTTTCTTT CASSLPANTEAFF
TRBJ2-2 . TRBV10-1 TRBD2 TGCGCCAGCAGCGGGGGGATAGCGGGAACCGGGGAGCTGTTTTTT CASSGGIAGTGELFF
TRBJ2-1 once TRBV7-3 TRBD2 TGTGCCAGCAGCCTCGGGGGAGGCGGGAGGAGTAACAATCAGCAGTTCTTC CASSLGGGGRSNNQQFF
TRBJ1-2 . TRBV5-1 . TGCGCCAGCAGCTTGGTAGGGAGCTCCTATGGCTACACCTTC CASSLVGSSYGYTF
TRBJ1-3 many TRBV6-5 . TGTGCCAGCAGCTCTATCTCTGGAAACACCATATATTTT CASSSISGNTIYF
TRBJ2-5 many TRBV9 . TGTGCCAGCAGCGTAGGGGATAGCCCGCCGGGGACCCAGTACTTC CASSVGDSPPGTQYF
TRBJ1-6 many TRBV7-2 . TGTGCCAGCAGCTGGGGGGGTGGTTCACCCCTCCACTTT CASSWGGGSPLHF
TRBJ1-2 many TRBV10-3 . TGTGCCATCAGTGAGTCGGCAGGGTATTTTGGCTACACCTTC CAISESAGYFGYTF
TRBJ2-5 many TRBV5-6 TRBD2 TGTGCCAGCAGCGAAACCCGAGCGGGAGGCACTTCAGAGACCCAGTACTTC CASSETRAGGTSETQYF
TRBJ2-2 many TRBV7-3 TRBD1 TGTGCCAGCAGCTCCGGACAGGGTAGAAGCGGGGAGCTGTTTTTT CASSSGQGRSGELFF
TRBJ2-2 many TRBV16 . TGTGCCTCTGGAGGGATAGAGAGCTCCGGGGAGCTGTTTTTT CASGGIESSGELFF
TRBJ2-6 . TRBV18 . TGTGCCAGCTCACTGGCCGGATCTGGGGCCAACGTCCCGACTTTC CASSLAGSGANVPTF
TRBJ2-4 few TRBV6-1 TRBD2 TGTGCCAGCAGTGTGGGAGGGGCGGCCAAAAACATTCAGTACTTC CASSVGGAAKNIQYF
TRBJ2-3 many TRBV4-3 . TGCGCCAGCAGCCAAGATGGGCCAGATACGCAGTATTTT CASSQDGPDTQYF
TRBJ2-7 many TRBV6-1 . TGTGCCAGCATAAGGTCAGCGTCCTACGAGCAGTACTTC CASIRSASYEQYF
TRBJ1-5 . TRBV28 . TGTGCCAGCAGCCGAGGAGGGGGCAATCAGCCCCAGCATTTT CASSRGGGNQPQHF
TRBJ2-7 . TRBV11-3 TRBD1 TGTGCCAGCAGCTCCCTCGGGACAGGGAACTACGAGCAGTACTTC CASSSLGTGNYEQYF
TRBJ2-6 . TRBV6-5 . TGTGCCAGCAGGCACAGGGCTGGGGCCAACGTCCTGACTTTC CASRHRAGANVLTF
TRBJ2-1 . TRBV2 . TGTGCCAGCACAGGGGGGGCGTACAATGAGCAGTTCTTC CASTGGAYNEQFF
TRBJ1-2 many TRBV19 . TGTGCCAGTAGTCAGCCCGGCTATGGCTACACCTTC CASSQPGYGYTF
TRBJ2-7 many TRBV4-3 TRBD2 TGCGCCAGCAGCCAAGATCTAGGGACTAGCGGTGCTTGGGAGCAGTACTTC CASSQDLGTSGAWEQYF
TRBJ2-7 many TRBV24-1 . TGTGCCACCGCCGGGACTTTCTCCTACGAGCAGTACTTC CATAGTFSYEQYF
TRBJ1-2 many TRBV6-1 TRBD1 TGTGCCAGCAGTTTAAAACAGGGGCCGATAAACTATGGCTACACCTTC CASSLKQGPINYGYTF